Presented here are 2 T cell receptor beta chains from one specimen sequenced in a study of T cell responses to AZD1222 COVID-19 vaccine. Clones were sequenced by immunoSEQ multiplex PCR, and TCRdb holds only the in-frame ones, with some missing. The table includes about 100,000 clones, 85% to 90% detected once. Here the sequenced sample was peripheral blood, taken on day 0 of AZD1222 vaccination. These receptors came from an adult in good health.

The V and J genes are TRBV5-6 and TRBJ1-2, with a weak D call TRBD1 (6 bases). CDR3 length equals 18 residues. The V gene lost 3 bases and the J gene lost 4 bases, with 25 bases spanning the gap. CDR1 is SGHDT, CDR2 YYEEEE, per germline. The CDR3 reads CASSSEVGQSQPPYGYTF. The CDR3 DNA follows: TGTGCCAGCAGCTCCGAAGTTGGACAGAGCCAGCCCCCCTATGGCTACACCTTC.

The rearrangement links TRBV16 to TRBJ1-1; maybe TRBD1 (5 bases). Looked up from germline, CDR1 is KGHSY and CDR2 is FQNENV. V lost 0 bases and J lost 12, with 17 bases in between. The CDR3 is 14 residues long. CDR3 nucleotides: TGTGCCAGCAGCCAATCGCGGGGGGTCAGGTCGTCTTTCTTT. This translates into CASSQSRGVRSSFF.